Reported below is one T cell receptor beta chain. The PCR made use of 60 Vbeta and 13 Jbeta primers. Sequencing used immunoSEQ multiplex PCR; TCRdb keeps in-frame clones, though not all of them. The sample shows approximately 100,000 clones, 60% to 85% of them seen only once. V gave up 0 bases and J gave up 0 bases, with 12 bases separating them. The CDR3 length is 16 residues. Germline V gene sequence: CDR1 SGHAT, CDR2 FQNNGV. The data derive from a study of cytomegalovirus exposure and HLA in healthy donors. The receptor was isolated from a young woman in good health and CMV-seropositive. The specimen sequenced was PBMCs. V gene TRBV11-2 combines with J gene TRBJ2-7; the D gene is possibly TRBD2 (6 bases). CDR3 loop: CASSLEGASVSYEQYF. CDR3 DNA sequence: TGTGCCAGCAGCTTAGAAGGGGCTAGCGTCTCCTACGAGCAGTACTTC.